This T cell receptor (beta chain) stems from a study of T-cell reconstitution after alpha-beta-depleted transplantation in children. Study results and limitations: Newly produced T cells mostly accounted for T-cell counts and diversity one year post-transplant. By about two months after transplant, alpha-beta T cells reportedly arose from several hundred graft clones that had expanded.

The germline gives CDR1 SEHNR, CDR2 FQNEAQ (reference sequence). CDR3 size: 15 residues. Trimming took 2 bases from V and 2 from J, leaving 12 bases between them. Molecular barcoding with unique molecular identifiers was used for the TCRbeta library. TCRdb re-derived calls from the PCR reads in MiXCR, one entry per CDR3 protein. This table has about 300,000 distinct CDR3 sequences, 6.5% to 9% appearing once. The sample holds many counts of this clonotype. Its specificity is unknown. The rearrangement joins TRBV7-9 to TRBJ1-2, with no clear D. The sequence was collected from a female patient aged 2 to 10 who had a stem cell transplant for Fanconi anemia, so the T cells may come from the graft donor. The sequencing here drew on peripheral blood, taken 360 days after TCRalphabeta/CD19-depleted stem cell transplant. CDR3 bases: TGTGCCAGCAGCTTAACGGCCAGCGACAACTATGGCTACACCTTC. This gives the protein CASSLTASDNYGYTF. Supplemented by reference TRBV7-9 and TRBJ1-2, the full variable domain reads DTGVSQNPRHKITKRGQNVTFRCDPISEHNRLYWYRQTLGQGPEFLTYFQNEAQLEKSRLLSDRFSAERPKGSFSTLEIQRTEQGDSAMYLCASSLTASDNYGYTFGSGTRLTVV.